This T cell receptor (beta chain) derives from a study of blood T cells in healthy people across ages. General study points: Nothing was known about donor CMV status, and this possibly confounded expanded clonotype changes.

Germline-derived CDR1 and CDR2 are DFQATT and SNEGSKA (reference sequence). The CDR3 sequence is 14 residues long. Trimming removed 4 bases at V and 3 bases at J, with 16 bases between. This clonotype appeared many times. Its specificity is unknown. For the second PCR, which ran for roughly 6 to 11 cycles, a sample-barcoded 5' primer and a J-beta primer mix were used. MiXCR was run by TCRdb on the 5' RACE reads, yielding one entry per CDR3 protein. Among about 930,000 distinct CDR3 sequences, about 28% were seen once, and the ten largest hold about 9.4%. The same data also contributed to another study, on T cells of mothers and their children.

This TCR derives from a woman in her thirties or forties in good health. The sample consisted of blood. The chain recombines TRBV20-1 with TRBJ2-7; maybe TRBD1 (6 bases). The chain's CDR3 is CSANPGQLLYEQYF. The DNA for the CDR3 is TGCAGTGCTAATCCTGGACAGCTCCTCTACGAGCAGTACTTC.